The rows below give T cell receptor beta chains drawn from one sample of a study of beta chain features in type 1 diabetes. Profiled with immunoSEQ multiplex PCR; TCRdb holds only in-frame clones, not every one. The sample lists about 150,000 clones; about 9.3% were seen once. Source material: central memory CD4+ T cells from blood. These receptors were collected from a man in his thirties or forties with type 1 diabetes. Both conserved end residues are part of each CDR3. Each record gives: clone size, V gene, J gene, D gene, CDR3 DNA, CDR3 protein. D genes are given only for firm matches. Clone size is not always given. Where it is, it says once, few, many or a class for expanded clones.

NA	TRBV4-1	TRBJ2-3	TRBD2	TGCGCCAGCAGCCAAGCTCCTAGCGGAGCCACAGATACGCAGTATTTT	CASSQAPSGATDTQYF
few	TRBV7-2	TRBJ2-3	TRBD2	TGTGCCAGCAGGCTAAATCCTAGCGGCGCCACAGATACGCAGTATTTT	CASRLNPSGATDTQYF
few	TRBV11-2	TRBJ2-5	TRBD2	TGTGCCAGCAGCTCGACTAGCGGGTTTGGGGCGGAGACCCAGTACTTC	CASSSTSGFGAETQYF
NA	TRBV4-3	TRBJ2-5	NA	TGCGCCAGCAGCCAAGGGTTCTTGAGCCAAGAGACCCAGTACTTC	CASSQGFLSQETQYF
few	TRBV7-3	TRBJ2-1	TRBD2	TGTGCCAGCAGCTTCACCGGGACTAGCGGGAGTGGTGGTGAGCAGTTCTTC	CASSFTGTSGSGGEQFF
NA	TRBV18	TRBJ1-1	TRBD1	TGTGCCAGCTCAGGACAGGAAGAAACTGAAGCTTTCTTT	CASSGQEETEAFF
many	TRBV29-1	TRBJ2-7	TRBD1	TGCAGCGTTGAGTCGGACAGGGACTACGAGCAGTACTTC	CSVESDRDYEQYF
NA	TRBV11-2	TRBJ1-1	NA	TGTGCCAGCAGCTTAATAGGATCGGAGAGTGGAGCTTTCTTT	CASSLIGSESGAFF
few	TRBV29-1	TRBJ2-1	NA	TGCAGCGTTGAACAGGATCTTAATGAGCAGTTCTTC	CSVEQDLNEQFF
few	TRBV5-6	TRBJ1-5	NA	TGTGCCAGCAGACGCGGGGGGGCGAGCAATCAGCCCCAGCATTTT	CASRRGGASNQPQHF
NA	TRBV7-3	TRBJ2-1	TRBD2	TGTGCCAGCAGCTTAGGTAGCGGGGGAGTAGAGAATGAGCAGTTCTTC	CASSLGSGGVENEQFF
NA	TRBV14	TRBJ1-2	NA	TGTGCCAGCAGCCAAGATTGGGGGGGTGGCTACACCTTC	CASSQDWGGGYTF
few	TRBV5-1	TRBJ2-3	TRBD2	TGCGCCAGCAGCATATCTCCCGGGACTAGCGGCACAGATACGCAGTATTTT	CASSISPGTSGTDTQYF
few	TRBV9	TRBJ2-1	NA	TGTGCCAGCAGCGAAACCTCAGGGGTAGGGGAACAGTTCTTC	CASSETSGVGEQFF
NA	TRBV11-2	TRBJ2-7	NA	TGTGCCAGCAGCTTAGCACAGGGACCCTACGAGCAGTACTTC	CASSLAQGPYEQYF
NA	TRBV27	TRBJ2-5	NA	TGTGCCAGCAGCCCCCGGCCGGGGAGAGCAGAGACCCAGTACTTC	CASSPRPGRAETQYF
few	TRBV29-1	TRBJ2-7	TRBD1	TGCAGCGTTGAGGGGACAGGACTCTACGAGCAGTACTTC	CSVEGTGLYEQYF
few	TRBV7-9	TRBJ2-3	NA	TGTGCCAGCAGGGACTATCCCACAGATACGCAGTATTTT	CASRDYPTDTQYF
NA	TRBV28	TRBJ2-4	NA	TGTGCCAGCTCCCAACCGGGGTCCTCCTGGAACATTCAGTACTTC	CASSQPGSSWNIQYF
few	TRBV5-6	TRBJ1-2	NA	TGTGCCAGCAGCTCACCGGGGGTAAACTATGGCTACACCTTC	CASSSPGVNYGYTF
few	TRBV28	TRBJ2-1	TRBD1	TGTGCCAGCAGTTCCCTGACAGGGGGTTACAATGAGCAGTTCTTC	CASSSLTGGYNEQFF
NA	TRBV30	TRBJ2-7	NA	TGTGCCTGGAGTACCGGAGGCTACGAGCAGTACTTC	CAWSTGGYEQYF
NA	TRBV29-1	TRBJ2-2	NA	TGCAGCGTTCGTACAGGGTCTGACGGGGAGCTGTTTTTT	CSVRTGSDGELFF
few	TRBV5-1	TRBJ2-3	NA	TGCGCCAGCAGCAGGGGCGGATTTACAGATACGCAGTATTTT	CASSRGGFTDTQYF
few	TRBV4-2	TRBJ2-1	TRBD2	TGTGCCAGCACCCCCGGGACTAGCGGGACCAATGAGCAGTTCTTC	CASTPGTSGTNEQFF
NA	TRBV6-1	TRBJ2-7	TRBD1	TGTGCCAGCAGTTTTCAAAGGGGGACAGGAGGCGAGCAGTACTTC	CASSFQRGTGGEQYF
NA	TRBV28	TRBJ2-2	NA	TGTGCCAGCAGTTTATCGGCCGGGGAGCTGTTTTTT	CASSLSAGELFF
NA	TRBV7-2	TRBJ1-4	NA	TGTGCCAGCAGCTTAGGGACAGATGAAAAACTGTTTTTT	CASSLGTDEKLFF
NA	TRBV15	TRBJ2-1	TRBD1	TGTGCCACCAGCAGACCGGGGACAGGGGTCAATGAGCAGTTCTTC	CATSRPGTGVNEQFF
medium-sized	TRBV7-9	TRBJ2-2	NA	TGTGCCAGCAGCCACCTGGCGGTTAACACCGGGGAGCTGTTTTTT	CASSHLAVNTGELFF
NA	TRBV5-1	TRBJ2-3	NA	TGCGCCAGCAGCGACGACTGGTCTACAGATACGCAGTATTTT	CASSDDWSTDTQYF
few	TRBV11-2	TRBJ2-7	NA	TGTGCCAGCAGCCCCCTACAGGGAAAGGGTCCCTACGAGCAGTACTTC	CASSPLQGKGPYEQYF
NA	TRBV9	TRBJ2-7	TRBD2	TGTGCCTCGAGAAGGAGCGGGAGTTTTTACGAGCAGTACTTC	CASRRSGSFYEQYF
few	TRBV7-9	TRBJ2-5	TRBD2	TGTGCCAGCAGCTTAGTTACAACACTAGCGGGAGCAGAGACCCAGTACTTC	CASSLVTTLAGAETQYF
NA	TRBV7-2	TRBJ1-4	TRBD1	TGTGCCAGCAGCTTAAGGACAGGGAGGAATGAAAAACTGTTTTTT	CASSLRTGRNEKLFF
few	TRBV7-2	TRBJ2-7	NA	TGTGCCAGCAGCATCCAGGCCTACGAGCAGTACTTC	CASSIQAYEQYF
few	TRBV30	TRBJ2-2	NA	TGTGCCTGGAGTGTGGGGGGCGGGGAGCTGTTTTTT	CAWSVGGGELFF
NA	TRBV4-3	TRBJ2-7	NA	TGCGCCAGCAGCCAAGAAGCCAGCGGTCGATTCCACGAGCAGTACTTC	CASSQEASGRFHEQYF
few	TRBV7-3	TRBJ2-1	TRBD2	TGTGCCAGCAGCCTAGGACTAGCGGGAGGCAATGAGCAGTTCTTC	CASSLGLAGGNEQFF
NA	TRBV15	TRBJ1-2	TRBD1	TGTGCCACCAGCAGGCCCGGGACAGAAAGTCTCTATGGCTACACCTTC	CATSRPGTESLYGYTF